Included here is one T cell receptor beta chain sequence, with context. Its antigen is undetermined. Trimming pared 5 bases from V and 2 bases from J, leaving 23 bases between. Germline V gene data show CDR1 as SGHKS and CDR2 as YYEKEE (reference sequence). The CDR3 is made up of 18 amino acids. The data originate from a study of T cell responses to AZD1222 COVID-19 vaccine. Study background: Both about-4-week and about-12-week second-dose recipients were combined.

Study-wide results and caveats: Rises in breadth and depth of Spike-specific TCRs came after two AZD1222 doses.

The method was immunoSEQ multiplex PCR; TCRdb's version includes in-frame clones alone and lacks a portion of them. The sample has 110,000 or so clones; roughly 89% are singletons. This material consisted of peripheral blood, taken on day 0 of AZD1222 vaccination. The TCR was taken from an adult in good health. The chain has TRBV5-5 and TRBJ1-5; unclear D gene. The chain's CDR3 is CASSHTPVAPGGNQPQHF. CDR3 DNA sequence: TGTGCCAGCAGTCATACGCCGGTCGCCCCTGGTGGCAATCAGCCCCAGCATTTT.